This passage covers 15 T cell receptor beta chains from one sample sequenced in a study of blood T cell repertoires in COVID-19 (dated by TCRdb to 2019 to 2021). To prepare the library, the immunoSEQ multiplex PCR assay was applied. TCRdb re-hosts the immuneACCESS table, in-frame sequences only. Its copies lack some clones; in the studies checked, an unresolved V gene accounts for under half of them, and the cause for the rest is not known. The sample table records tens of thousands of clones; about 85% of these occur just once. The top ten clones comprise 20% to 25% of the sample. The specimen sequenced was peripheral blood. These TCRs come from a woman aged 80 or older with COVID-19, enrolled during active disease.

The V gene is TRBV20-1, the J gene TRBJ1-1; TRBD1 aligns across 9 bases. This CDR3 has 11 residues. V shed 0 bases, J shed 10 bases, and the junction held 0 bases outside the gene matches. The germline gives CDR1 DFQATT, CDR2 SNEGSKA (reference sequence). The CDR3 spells CSARETGGAFF. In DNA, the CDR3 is TGCAGTGCTAGAGAGACAGGGGGAGCTTTCTTT.

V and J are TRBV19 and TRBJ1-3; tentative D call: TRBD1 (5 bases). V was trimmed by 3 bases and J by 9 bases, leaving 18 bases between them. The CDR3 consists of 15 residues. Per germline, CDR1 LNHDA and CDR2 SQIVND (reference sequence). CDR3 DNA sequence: TGTGCCAGTAGTATGGAGGGAGACAGCCGAGGCACCATATATTTT. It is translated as CASSMEGDSRGTIYF.

CDR3 sequence: CASSPQTSGGPHNEQFF. DNA of the CDR3: TGTGCCAGCAGCCCCCAAACTAGCGGGGGCCCTCACAATGAGCAGTTCTTC. The chain employs TRBV9 and TRBJ2-1; 11 nucleotides agree with TRBD2. This CDR3 spans 17 amino acids. Germline V CDR1 and CDR2: SGDLS, YYNGEE. With V trimmed by 4 bases and J by 5 bases, 11 bases remained unmatched.

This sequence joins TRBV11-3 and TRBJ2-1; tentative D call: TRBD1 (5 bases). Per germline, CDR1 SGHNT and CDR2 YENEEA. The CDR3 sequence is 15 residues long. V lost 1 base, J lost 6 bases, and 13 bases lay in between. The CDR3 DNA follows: TGTGCCAGCAGCTTAGGGCCCGGCAGGGTCAATGAGCAGTTCTTC. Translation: CASSLGPGRVNEQFF.

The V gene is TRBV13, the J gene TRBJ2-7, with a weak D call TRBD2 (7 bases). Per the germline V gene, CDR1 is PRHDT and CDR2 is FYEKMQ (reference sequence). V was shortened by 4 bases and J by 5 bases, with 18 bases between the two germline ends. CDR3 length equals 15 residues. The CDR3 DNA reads TGTGCCAGCAGCTCCAGGACTAGGACAGTGCACGAGCAGTACTTC. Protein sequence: CASSSRTRTVHEQYF.

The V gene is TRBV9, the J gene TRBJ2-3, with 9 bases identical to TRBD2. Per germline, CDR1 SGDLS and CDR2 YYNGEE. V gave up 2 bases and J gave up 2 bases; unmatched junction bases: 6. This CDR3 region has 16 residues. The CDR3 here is CASSVQRGALTDTQYF. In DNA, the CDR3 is TGTGCCAGCAGCGTCCAGCGGGGGGCCCTCACAGATACGCAGTATTTT.

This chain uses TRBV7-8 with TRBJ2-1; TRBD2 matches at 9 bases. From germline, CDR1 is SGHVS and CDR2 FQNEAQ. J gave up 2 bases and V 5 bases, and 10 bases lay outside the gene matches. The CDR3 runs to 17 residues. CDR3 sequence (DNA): TGTGCCAGCAGCCCCCTGGCGGGGGGGCGGACCTACAATGAGCAGTTCTTC. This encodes CASSPLAGGRTYNEQFF.

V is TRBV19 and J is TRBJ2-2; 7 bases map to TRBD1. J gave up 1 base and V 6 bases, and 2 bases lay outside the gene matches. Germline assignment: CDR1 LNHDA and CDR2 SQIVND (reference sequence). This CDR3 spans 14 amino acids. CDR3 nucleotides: TGTGCCAGTAGGGGACAGAAGAACACCGGGGAGCTGTTTTTT. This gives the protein CASRGQKNTGELFF.

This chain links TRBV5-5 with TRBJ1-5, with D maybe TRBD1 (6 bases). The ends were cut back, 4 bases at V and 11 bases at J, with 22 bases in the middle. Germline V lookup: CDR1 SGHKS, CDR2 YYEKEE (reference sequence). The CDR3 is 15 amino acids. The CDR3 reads CASSPLGGGSTAQHF. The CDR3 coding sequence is TGTGCCAGCAGCCCGTTAGGGGGGGGCTCCACGGCCCAGCATTTT.

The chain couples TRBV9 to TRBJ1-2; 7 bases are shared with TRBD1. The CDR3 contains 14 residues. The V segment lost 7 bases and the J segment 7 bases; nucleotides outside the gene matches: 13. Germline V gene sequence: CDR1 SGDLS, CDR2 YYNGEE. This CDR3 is CASPLKTGVGGYTF. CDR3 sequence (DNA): TGTGCCAGCCCATTAAAAACAGGGGTAGGTGGCTACACCTTC. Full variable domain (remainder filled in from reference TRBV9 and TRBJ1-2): DSGVTQTPKHLITATGQRVTLRCSPRSGDLSVYWYQQSLDQGLQFLIQYYNGEERAKGNILERFSAQQFPDLHSELNLSSLELGDSALYFCASPLKTGVGGYTFGSGTRLTVV.

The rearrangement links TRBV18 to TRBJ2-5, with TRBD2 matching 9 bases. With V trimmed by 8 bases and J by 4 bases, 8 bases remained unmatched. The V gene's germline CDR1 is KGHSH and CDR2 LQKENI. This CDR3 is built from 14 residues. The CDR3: CASQGGGAGETQYF. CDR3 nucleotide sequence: TGTGCCAGCCAAGGCGGGGGGGCTGGAGAGACCCAGTACTTC.

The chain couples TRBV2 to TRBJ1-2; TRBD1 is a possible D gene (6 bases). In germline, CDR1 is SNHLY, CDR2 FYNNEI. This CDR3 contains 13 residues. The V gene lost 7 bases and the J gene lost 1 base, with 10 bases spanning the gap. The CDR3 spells CASIRGNNYGYTF. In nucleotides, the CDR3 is TGTGCCAGCATTAGGGGGAATAACTATGGCTACACCTTC.

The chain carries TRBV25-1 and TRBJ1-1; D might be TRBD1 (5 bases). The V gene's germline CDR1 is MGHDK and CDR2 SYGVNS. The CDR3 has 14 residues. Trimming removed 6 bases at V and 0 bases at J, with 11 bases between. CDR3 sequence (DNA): TGTGCCAGCAGGGAGACAGCTATGAACACTGAAGCTTTCTTT. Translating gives CASRETAMNTEAFF.

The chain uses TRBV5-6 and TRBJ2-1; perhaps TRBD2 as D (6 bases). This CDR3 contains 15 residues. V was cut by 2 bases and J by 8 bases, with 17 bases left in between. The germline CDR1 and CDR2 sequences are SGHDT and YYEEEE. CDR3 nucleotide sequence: TGTGCCAGCAGCTTTACCGGGACTCCCCTCGATGAGCAGTTCTTC. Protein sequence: CASSFTGTPLDEQFF.

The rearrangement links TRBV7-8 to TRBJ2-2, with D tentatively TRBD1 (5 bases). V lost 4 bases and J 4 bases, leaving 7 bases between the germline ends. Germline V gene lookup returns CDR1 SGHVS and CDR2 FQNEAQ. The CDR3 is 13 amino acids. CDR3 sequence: CASSWQGTGELFF. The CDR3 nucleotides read TGTGCCAGCAGCTGGCAGGGCACCGGGGAGCTGTTTTTT.